A selection of T cell receptor beta chains follows, all from one sample in a study of identical twins. TCRdb re-called the 5' RACE reads through MiXCR, storing one row per CDR3 protein. Here the sample spans 1.5 million or so distinct CDR3 sequences, around a third being singletons. The sequencing sample was made of cord blood. The receptors were sampled from a newborn girl in good health. Each CDR3 is given with its conserved first and last residue. The order of the fields is CDR3 protein, CDR3 DNA, J gene, V gene, D gene, clone size. The D gene is left open where the match is weak. Expanded clones get a size class; other rows say once, few or many, or leave the size out.

cdr3_aa: CASSPPDSWTEAFF
cdr3_nt: TGTGCCAGTAGTCCCCCAGACAGTTGGACTGAAGCTTTCTTT
j_call: TRBJ1-1
v_call: TRBV19
d_call: NA
clone_size: few

cdr3_aa: CASSLTVFGGLSGANVLTF
cdr3_nt: TGTGCCAGCAGCTTAACCGTGTTTGGTGGACTATCTGGGGCCAACGTCCTGACTTTC
j_call: TRBJ2-6
v_call: TRBV13
d_call: NA
clone_size: few

cdr3_aa: CAISDFTLYNSPLHF
cdr3_nt: TGTGCCATCAGTGATTTCACCCTTTATAATTCACCCCTCCACTTT
j_call: TRBJ1-6
v_call: TRBV10-3
d_call: NA
clone_size: NA

cdr3_aa: CASSYSINVINEQFF
cdr3_nt: TGTGCCAGCAGTTACTCGATAAATGTTATAAATGAGCAGTTCTTC
j_call: TRBJ2-1
v_call: TRBV6-5
d_call: NA
clone_size: many

cdr3_aa: CASSLGPGGNTQYF
cdr3_nt: TGTGCCAGCAGCTTAGGACCGGGAGGGAATACGCAGTATTTT
j_call: TRBJ2-3
v_call: TRBV11-1
d_call: TRBD2
clone_size: few

cdr3_aa: CASSAGTATGTGQPQHF
cdr3_nt: TGTGCCAGCAGTGCCGGAACCGCGACAGGCACGGGACAGCCCCAGCATTTT
j_call: TRBJ1-5
v_call: TRBV6-1
d_call: NA
clone_size: NA

cdr3_aa: CTIRLAGADTQYF
cdr3_nt: TGTACCATCCGACTAGCGGGAGCAGATACGCAGTATTTT
j_call: TRBJ2-3
v_call: TRBV10-3
d_call: TRBD2
clone_size: once

cdr3_aa: CSARVLDHTDTQYF
cdr3_nt: TGCAGTGCTAGAGTCTTAGACCACACAGATACGCAGTATTTT
j_call: TRBJ2-3
v_call: TRBV20-1
d_call: NA
clone_size: NA

cdr3_aa: CASSFDDRVGEQYF
cdr3_nt: TGTGCCAGCAGTTTCGACGACAGGGTAGGAGAGCAGTACTTC
j_call: TRBJ2-7
v_call: TRBV7-2
d_call: TRBD1
clone_size: NA

cdr3_aa: CASSSPIQIETQYF
cdr3_nt: TGTGCCAGCAGTTCTCCAATCCAAATAGAGACCCAGTACTTC
j_call: TRBJ2-5
v_call: TRBV11-2
d_call: NA
clone_size: once

cdr3_aa: CSVGNNQETQYF
cdr3_nt: TGCAGCGTGGGTAACAACCAAGAGACCCAGTACTTC
j_call: TRBJ2-5
v_call: TRBV29-1
d_call: NA
clone_size: many

cdr3_aa: CASRATGRGEKLFF
cdr3_nt: TGTGCCAGCAGAGCGACAGGGCGGGGTGAAAAACTGTTTTTT
j_call: TRBJ1-4
v_call: TRBV11-2
d_call: TRBD1
clone_size: NA

cdr3_aa: CSAREVQGGYEQYF
cdr3_nt: TGCAGTGCTAGAGAGGTACAGGGAGGATACGAGCAGTACTTC
j_call: TRBJ2-7
v_call: TRBV20-1
d_call: NA
clone_size: few

cdr3_aa: CAISGTGNSPLHF
cdr3_nt: TGTGCCATCAGTGGGACAGGGAATTCACCCCTCCACTTT
j_call: TRBJ1-6
v_call: TRBV10-3
d_call: TRBD1
clone_size: many

cdr3_aa: CSVVIQGSYEQYF
cdr3_nt: TGCAGCGTTGTCATCCAGGGGTCCTACGAGCAGTACTTC
j_call: TRBJ2-7
v_call: TRBV29-1
d_call: NA
clone_size: many

cdr3_aa: CSALEPWSYNEQFF
cdr3_nt: TGCAGTGCTCTAGAGCCGTGGTCCTACAATGAGCAGTTCTTC
j_call: TRBJ2-1
v_call: TRBV20-1
d_call: NA
clone_size: NA

cdr3_aa: CSAARTLETQYF
cdr3_nt: TGCAGTGCTGCACGGACGCTAGAGACCCAGTACTTC
j_call: TRBJ2-5
v_call: TRBV20-1
d_call: NA
clone_size: NA

cdr3_aa: CATSDWWGPQFF
cdr3_nt: TGTGCCACCAGTGATTGGTGGGGCCCTCAGTTCTTC
j_call: TRBJ2-1
v_call: TRBV24-1
d_call: NA
clone_size: NA

cdr3_aa: CASSPTGTRGSYEQYF
cdr3_nt: TGTGCCAGCAGCCCAACCGGGACTAGAGGGTCCTACGAGCAGTACTTC
j_call: TRBJ2-7
v_call: TRBV12-3/TRBV12-4
d_call: TRBD2
clone_size: many

cdr3_aa: CASSPSVATNEKLFF
cdr3_nt: TGTGCCAGCAGTCCCTCCGTTGCAACTAATGAAAAACTGTTTTTT
j_call: TRBJ1-4
v_call: TRBV12-3/TRBV12-4
d_call: NA
clone_size: NA

cdr3_aa: CASSQEMASGYNEQFF
cdr3_nt: TGTGCCAGCAGCCAAGAAATGGCTAGCGGGTACAATGAGCAGTTCTTC
j_call: TRBJ2-1
v_call: TRBV4-2
d_call: TRBD2
clone_size: NA

cdr3_aa: CASSQDSDRGSGYTF
cdr3_nt: TGTGCCAGCAGCCAAGATTCGGACAGGGGAAGTGGCTACACCTTC
j_call: TRBJ1-2
v_call: TRBV3-1
d_call: TRBD1
clone_size: few

cdr3_aa: CASSSRQVHSGANVLTF
cdr3_nt: TGTGCCAGCAGTTCTCGCCAGGTTCACTCTGGGGCCAACGTCCTGACTTTC
j_call: TRBJ2-6
v_call: TRBV12-3/TRBV12-4
d_call: NA
clone_size: NA

cdr3_aa: CASSLGLAGVIPYEQYF
cdr3_nt: TGTGCCAGCAGCCTGGGACTAGCGGGGGTTATACCCTACGAGCAGTACTTC
j_call: TRBJ2-7
v_call: TRBV4-2
d_call: TRBD2
clone_size: few

cdr3_aa: CASSQDRYQPNSPLHF
cdr3_nt: TGTGCCAGCAGCCAAGATCGATACCAGCCCAATTCACCCCTCCACTTT
j_call: TRBJ1-6
v_call: TRBV3-1
d_call: NA
clone_size: NA

cdr3_aa: CSAPSTVTSEKLFF
cdr3_nt: TGCAGTGCTCCATCGACGGTCACGAGTGAAAAACTGTTTTTT
j_call: TRBJ1-4
v_call: TRBV20-1
d_call: NA
clone_size: NA

cdr3_aa: CASRPPGDAGYTF
cdr3_nt: TGTGCCAGCAGGCCACCAGGGGACGCTGGCTACACCTTC
j_call: TRBJ1-2
v_call: TRBV13
d_call: NA
clone_size: NA

cdr3_aa: CASSVGFCEQFF
cdr3_nt: TGTGCCAGCAGCGTAGGGTTTTGTGAGCAGTTCTTC
j_call: TRBJ2-1
v_call: TRBV9
d_call: NA
clone_size: NA

cdr3_aa: CASSQGQVESPPHF
cdr3_nt: TGTGCCAGCAGCCAAGGACAGGTCGAATCACCCCCCCACTTT
j_call: TRBJ1-6
v_call: TRBV3-1
d_call: NA
clone_size: once

cdr3_aa: CSASRAGYGYTF
cdr3_nt: TGCAGTGCATCAAGGGCGGGCTATGGCTACACCTTC
j_call: TRBJ1-2
v_call: TRBV20-1
d_call: NA
clone_size: NA

cdr3_aa: CASSFREGAQYF
cdr3_nt: TGTGCCAGCAGTTTTCGGGAGGGCGCTCAGTATTTT
j_call: TRBJ2-3
v_call: TRBV28
d_call: TRBD2
clone_size: NA

cdr3_aa: CASGPSGMTDTQYF
cdr3_nt: TGTGCCAGCGGCCCTAGCGGGATGACAGATACGCAGTATTTT
j_call: TRBJ2-3
v_call: TRBV9
d_call: TRBD2
clone_size: few

cdr3_aa: CASSPRLAGWEETQYF
cdr3_nt: TGTGCCAGCAGCCCTCGCCTAGCGGGGTGGGAGGAGACCCAGTACTTC
j_call: TRBJ2-5
v_call: TRBV7-9
d_call: TRBD2
clone_size: NA

cdr3_aa: CASNQQPRDIFTLGYNEQFF
cdr3_nt: TGTGCCAGCAACCAACAGCCCCGGGACATTTTTACTTTAGGGTACAATGAGCAGTTCTTC
j_call: TRBJ2-1
v_call: TRBV6-2/TRBV6-3
d_call: NA
clone_size: few

cdr3_aa: CVSSQEWLQIGTQYF
cdr3_nt: TGTGTCAGCAGCCAAGAATGGCTCCAAATTGGGACCCAGTACTTC
j_call: TRBJ2-5
v_call: TRBV3-1
d_call: NA
clone_size: once

cdr3_aa: CASSPLDSLGTEAFF
cdr3_nt: TGTGCCAGCAGTCCCTTGGACAGTCTGGGAACTGAAGCTTTCTTT
j_call: TRBJ1-1
v_call: TRBV6-1
d_call: NA
clone_size: NA

cdr3_aa: CASRPPGQGGYTF
cdr3_nt: TGTGCCAGCAGGCCTCCGGGACAGGGTGGCTACACCTTC
j_call: TRBJ1-2
v_call: TRBV28
d_call: TRBD1
clone_size: few

cdr3_aa: CASNRGGSDTQYF
cdr3_nt: TGCGCCAGCAATCGGGGGGGCTCGGATACGCAGTATTTT
j_call: TRBJ2-3
v_call: TRBV5-1
d_call: TRBD2
clone_size: NA

cdr3_aa: CSAPGPYSSTDTQYF
cdr3_nt: TGCAGTGCCCCGGGTCCTTACTCTAGCACAGATACGCAGTATTTT
j_call: TRBJ2-3
v_call: TRBV20-1
d_call: NA
clone_size: NA

cdr3_aa: CASSLSTGITEAFF
cdr3_nt: TGCGCCAGCAGCTTGTCCACAGGGATCACTGAAGCTTTCTTT
j_call: TRBJ1-1
v_call: TRBV5-1
d_call: NA
clone_size: NA

cdr3_aa: CATSRVSAGAYNEQFF
cdr3_nt: TGTGCCACCAGCAGAGTATCGGCGGGAGCCTACAATGAGCAGTTCTTC
j_call: TRBJ2-1
v_call: TRBV15
d_call: TRBD2
clone_size: few

cdr3_aa: CACSLHTDTQYF
cdr3_nt: TGCGCCTGCAGCCTACACACAGATACGCAGTATTTT
j_call: TRBJ2-3
v_call: TRBV5-1
d_call: NA
clone_size: NA

cdr3_aa: CSFGENTEAFF
cdr3_nt: TGCAGCTTCGGGGAAAACACTGAAGCTTTCTTT
j_call: TRBJ1-1
v_call: TRBV29-1
d_call: NA
clone_size: NA

cdr3_aa: CASSQDPTGSGYTF
cdr3_nt: TGTGCCAGCAGCCAAGATCCGACAGGGAGTGGCTACACCTTC
j_call: TRBJ1-2
v_call: TRBV14
d_call: TRBD1
clone_size: NA

cdr3_aa: CSAKFLAGGTYEQYF
cdr3_nt: TGCAGTGCTAAATTCTTAGCGGGAGGAACCTACGAGCAGTACTTC
j_call: TRBJ2-7
v_call: TRBV20-1
d_call: TRBD2
clone_size: NA

cdr3_aa: CASSIIQDTEAFF
cdr3_nt: TGTGCCAGTAGTATAATACAGGACACTGAAGCTTTCTTT
j_call: TRBJ1-1
v_call: TRBV19
d_call: NA
clone_size: few

cdr3_aa: CSASQGPGYYNEQFF
cdr3_nt: TGCAGTGCTTCCCAGGGGCCGGGATACTACAATGAGCAGTTCTTC
j_call: TRBJ2-1
v_call: TRBV20-1
d_call: NA
clone_size: NA

cdr3_aa: CASSSGSGPRYNEQFF
cdr3_nt: TGTGCCAGCAGCTCTGGGAGCGGGCCCCGCTACAATGAGCAGTTCTTC
j_call: TRBJ2-1
v_call: TRBV5-6
d_call: NA
clone_size: NA

cdr3_aa: CASSLAFYYEQYF
cdr3_nt: TGTGCCAGCAGCTTAGCTTTTTACTACGAGCAGTACTTC
j_call: TRBJ2-7
v_call: TRBV7-8
d_call: NA
clone_size: NA

cdr3_aa: CAWGRISNSPLHF
cdr3_nt: TGTGCCTGGGGTCGGATTTCCAATTCACCCCTCCACTTT
j_call: TRBJ1-6
v_call: TRBV30
d_call: NA
clone_size: NA

cdr3_aa: CASSVESTYEQYF
cdr3_nt: TGTGCCAGCAGCGTAGAGAGCACCTACGAGCAGTACTTC
j_call: TRBJ2-7
v_call: TRBV9
d_call: NA
clone_size: many

cdr3_aa: CASSQVHVERYTF
cdr3_nt: TGCGCCAGCAGCCAAGTTCATGTGGAGCGCTACACCTTC
j_call: TRBJ1-2
v_call: TRBV4-1
d_call: NA
clone_size: NA

cdr3_aa: CASSLGPGAITEAFF
cdr3_nt: TGTGCCAGCAGCCTAGGACCGGGCGCCATCACTGAAGCTTTCTTT
j_call: TRBJ1-1
v_call: TRBV3-1
d_call: NA
clone_size: few

cdr3_aa: CASSFRSRIRAFF
cdr3_nt: TGTGCCAGCAGCTTCCGCAGCAGGATAAGAGCTTTCTTT
j_call: TRBJ1-1
v_call: TRBV7-2
d_call: NA
clone_size: NA

cdr3_aa: CASFTAGRERETGELFF
cdr3_nt: TGTGCCAGCTTTACCGCTGGCAGGGAGAGGGAAACCGGGGAGCTGTTTTTT
j_call: TRBJ2-2
v_call: TRBV21-1
d_call: NA
clone_size: NA

cdr3_aa: CASSLEVRRGGRTDTQYF
cdr3_nt: TGCGCCAGCAGCTTGGAGGTCCGGCGGGGGGGCCGGACAGATACGCAGTATTTT
j_call: TRBJ2-3
v_call: TRBV5-1
d_call: TRBD2
clone_size: NA

cdr3_aa: CASSAFRGALDNEQFF
cdr3_nt: TGTGCCAGCAGCGCCTTCCGGGGGGCGTTGGACAATGAGCAGTTCTTC
j_call: TRBJ2-1
v_call: TRBV28
d_call: NA
clone_size: NA

cdr3_aa: CASSQVPGIRELFF
cdr3_nt: TGTGCCAGCAGCCAAGTCCCGGGGATAAGGGAGCTGTTTTTT
j_call: TRBJ2-2
v_call: TRBV14
d_call: NA
clone_size: NA

cdr3_aa: CSVERLFYEQYF
cdr3_nt: TGCAGCGTTGAACGACTTTTCTACGAGCAGTACTTC
j_call: TRBJ2-7
v_call: TRBV29-1
d_call: NA
clone_size: NA

cdr3_aa: CASSLRGLPYGYTF
cdr3_nt: TGTGCCAGCAGCTTACGGGGGTTACCTTATGGCTACACCTTC
j_call: TRBJ1-2
v_call: TRBV13
d_call: NA
clone_size: many